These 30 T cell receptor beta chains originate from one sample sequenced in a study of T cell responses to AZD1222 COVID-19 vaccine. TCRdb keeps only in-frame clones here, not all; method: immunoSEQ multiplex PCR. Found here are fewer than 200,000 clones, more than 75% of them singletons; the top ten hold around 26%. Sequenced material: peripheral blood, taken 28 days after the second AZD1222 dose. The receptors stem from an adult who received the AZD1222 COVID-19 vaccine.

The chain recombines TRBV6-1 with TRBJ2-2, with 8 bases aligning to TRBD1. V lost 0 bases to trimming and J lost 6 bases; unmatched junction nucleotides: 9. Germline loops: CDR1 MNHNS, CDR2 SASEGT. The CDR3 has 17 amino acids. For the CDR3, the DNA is TGTGCCAGCAGTGAAGCGGGTTCGGGCAGGGGGCCCGGGGAGCTGTTTTTT. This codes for CASSEAGSGRGPGELFF.

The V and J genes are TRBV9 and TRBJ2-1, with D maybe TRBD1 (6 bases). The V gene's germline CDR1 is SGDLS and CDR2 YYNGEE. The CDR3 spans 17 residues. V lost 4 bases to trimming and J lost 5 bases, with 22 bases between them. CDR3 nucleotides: TGTGCCAGCAGCCCGCGGCCAGGGGCCGAATATCACAATGAGCAGTTCTTC. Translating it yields CASSPRPGAEYHNEQFF.

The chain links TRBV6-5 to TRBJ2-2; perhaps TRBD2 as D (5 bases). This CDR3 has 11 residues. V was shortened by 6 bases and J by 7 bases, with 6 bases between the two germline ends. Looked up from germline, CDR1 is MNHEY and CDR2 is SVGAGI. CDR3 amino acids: CASREGGELFF. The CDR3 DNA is TGTGCCAGCAGAGAGGGCGGGGAGCTGTTTTTT.

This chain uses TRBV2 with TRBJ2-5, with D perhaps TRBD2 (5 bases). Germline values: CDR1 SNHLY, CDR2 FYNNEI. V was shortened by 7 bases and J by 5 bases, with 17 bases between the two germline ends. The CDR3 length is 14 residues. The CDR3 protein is CASMWASGRETQYF. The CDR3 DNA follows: TGTGCCAGCATGTGGGCCAGCGGCCGGGAGACCCAGTACTTC.

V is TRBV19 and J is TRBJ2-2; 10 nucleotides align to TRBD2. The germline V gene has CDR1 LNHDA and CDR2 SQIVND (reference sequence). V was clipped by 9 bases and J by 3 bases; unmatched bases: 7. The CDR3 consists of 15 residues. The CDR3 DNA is TGTGCCAGCCGCGGACTAGCGGAGTACACCGGGGAGCTGTTTTTT. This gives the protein CASRGLAEYTGELFF.

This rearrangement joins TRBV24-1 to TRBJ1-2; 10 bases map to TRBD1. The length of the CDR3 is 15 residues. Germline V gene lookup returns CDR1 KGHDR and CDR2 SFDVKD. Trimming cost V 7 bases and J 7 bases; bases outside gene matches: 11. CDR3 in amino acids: CATRASGTGVAGYTF. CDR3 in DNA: TGTGCCACCAGGGCTTCCGGGACAGGGGTCGCTGGCTACACCTTC.

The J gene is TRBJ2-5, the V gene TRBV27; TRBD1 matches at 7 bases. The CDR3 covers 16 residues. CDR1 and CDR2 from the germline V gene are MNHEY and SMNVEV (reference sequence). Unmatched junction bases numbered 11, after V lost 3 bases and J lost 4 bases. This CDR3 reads CASSFAGQGVRETQYF. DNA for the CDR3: TGTGCCAGCAGTTTTGCCGGGCAGGGGGTACGAGAGACCCAGTACTTC.

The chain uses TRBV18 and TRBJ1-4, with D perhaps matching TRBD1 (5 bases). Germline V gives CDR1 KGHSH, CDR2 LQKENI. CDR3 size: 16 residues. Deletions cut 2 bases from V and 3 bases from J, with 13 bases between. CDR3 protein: CASSPVPGTANEKLFF. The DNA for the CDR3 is TGTGCCAGCTCACCAGTACCCGGGACGGCTAATGAAAAACTGTTTTTT.

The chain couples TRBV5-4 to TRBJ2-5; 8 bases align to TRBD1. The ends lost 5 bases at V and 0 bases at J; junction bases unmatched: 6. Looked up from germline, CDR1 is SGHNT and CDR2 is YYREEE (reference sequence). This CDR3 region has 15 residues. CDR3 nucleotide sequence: TGTGCCAGCAGTTCGGACAGGGTAAACCAAGAGACCCAGTACTTC. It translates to CASSSDRVNQETQYF. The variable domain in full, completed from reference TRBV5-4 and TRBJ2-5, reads ETGVTQSPTHLIKTRGQQVTLRCSSQSGHNTVSWYQQALGQGPQFIFQYYREEENGRGNFPPRFSGLQFPNYSSELNVNALELDDSALYLCASSSDRVNQETQYFGPGTRLLVL.

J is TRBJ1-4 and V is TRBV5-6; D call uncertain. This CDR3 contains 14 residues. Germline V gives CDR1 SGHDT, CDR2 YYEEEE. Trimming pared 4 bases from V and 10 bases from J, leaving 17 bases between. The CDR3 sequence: CASSLGRNAVKLFF. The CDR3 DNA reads TGTGCCAGCAGCCTGGGCCGAAACGCGGTAAAACTGTTTTTT. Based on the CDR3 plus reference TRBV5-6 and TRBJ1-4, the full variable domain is DAGVTQSPTHLIKTRGQQVTLRCSPKSGHDTVSWYQQALGQGPQFIFQYYEEEERQRGNFPDRFSGHQFPNYSSELNVNALLLGDSALYLCASSLGRNAVKLFFGSGTQLSVL.

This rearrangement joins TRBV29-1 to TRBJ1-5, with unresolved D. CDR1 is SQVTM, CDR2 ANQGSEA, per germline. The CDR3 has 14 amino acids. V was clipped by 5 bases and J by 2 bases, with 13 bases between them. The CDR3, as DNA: TGCAGCGTTTTATTCGACGGGGGCAATCAGCCCCAGCATTTT. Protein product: CSVLFDGGNQPQHF.

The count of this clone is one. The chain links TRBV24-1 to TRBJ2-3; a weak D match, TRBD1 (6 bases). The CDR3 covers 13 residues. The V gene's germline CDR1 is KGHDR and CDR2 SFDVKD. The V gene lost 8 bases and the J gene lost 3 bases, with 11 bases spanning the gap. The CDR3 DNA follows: TGTGCCACCACTGAAGGGGGTACAGATACGCAGTATTTT. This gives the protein CATTEGGTDTQYF.

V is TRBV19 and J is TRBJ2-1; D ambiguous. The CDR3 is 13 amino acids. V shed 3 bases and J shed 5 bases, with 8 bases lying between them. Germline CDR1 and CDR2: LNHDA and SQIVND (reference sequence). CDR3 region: CASSIGSNNEQFF. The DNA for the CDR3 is TGTGCCAGTAGTATCGGTTCAAACAATGAGCAGTTCTTC.

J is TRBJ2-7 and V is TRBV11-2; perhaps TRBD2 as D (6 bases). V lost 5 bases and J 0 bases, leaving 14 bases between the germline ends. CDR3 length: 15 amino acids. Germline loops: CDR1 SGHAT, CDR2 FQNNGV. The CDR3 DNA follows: TGTGCCAGCAGCGCCATCGGGGGTGGCTCCTACGAGCAGTACTTC. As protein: CASSAIGGGSYEQYF.

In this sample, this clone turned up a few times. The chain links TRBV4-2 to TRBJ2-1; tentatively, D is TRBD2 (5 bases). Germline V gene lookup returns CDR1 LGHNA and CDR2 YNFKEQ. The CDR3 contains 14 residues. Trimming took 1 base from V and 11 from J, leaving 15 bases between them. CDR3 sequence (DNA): TGTGCCAGCAGCCAAGCCCTAGGGCTAGCCCAGCAGTTCTTC. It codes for CASSQALGLAQQFF.

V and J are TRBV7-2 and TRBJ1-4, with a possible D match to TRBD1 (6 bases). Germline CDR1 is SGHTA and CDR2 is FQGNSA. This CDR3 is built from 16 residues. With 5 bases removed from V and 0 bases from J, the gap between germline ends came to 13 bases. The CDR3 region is CASSRTGITTNEKLFF. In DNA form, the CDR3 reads TGTGCCAGCAGCAGAACAGGGATCACAACTAATGAAAAACTGTTTTTT.

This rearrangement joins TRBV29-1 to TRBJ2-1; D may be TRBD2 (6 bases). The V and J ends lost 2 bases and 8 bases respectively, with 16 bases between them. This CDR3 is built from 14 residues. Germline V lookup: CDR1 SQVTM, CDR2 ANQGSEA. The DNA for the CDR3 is TGCAGCGTTGAACGTCTGGCGGGAAAGTATGAGCAGTTCTTC. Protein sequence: CSVERLAGKYEQFF.

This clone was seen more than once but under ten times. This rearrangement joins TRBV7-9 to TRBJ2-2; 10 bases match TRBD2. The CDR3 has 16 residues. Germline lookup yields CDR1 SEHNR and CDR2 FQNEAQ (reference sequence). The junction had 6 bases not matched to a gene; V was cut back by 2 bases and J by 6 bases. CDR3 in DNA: TGTGCCAGCAGCTTAAGCCTAGCGGGAGTGGCCGGGGAGCTGTTTTTT. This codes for CASSLSLAGVAGELFF.

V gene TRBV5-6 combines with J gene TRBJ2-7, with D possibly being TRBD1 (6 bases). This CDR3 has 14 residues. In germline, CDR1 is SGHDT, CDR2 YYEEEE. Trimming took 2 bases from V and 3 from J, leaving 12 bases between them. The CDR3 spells CASSLTGWDYEQYF. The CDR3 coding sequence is TGTGCCAGCAGCTTAACAGGGTGGGACTACGAGCAGTACTTC.

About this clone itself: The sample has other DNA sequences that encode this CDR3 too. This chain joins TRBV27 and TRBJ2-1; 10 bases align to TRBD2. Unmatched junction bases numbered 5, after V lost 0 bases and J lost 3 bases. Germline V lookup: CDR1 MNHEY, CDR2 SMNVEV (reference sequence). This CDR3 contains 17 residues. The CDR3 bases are TGTGCCAGCAGTTTATCGACTAGCGGGCGGGTCTACAATGAGCAGTTCTTC. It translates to CASSLSTSGRVYNEQFF.

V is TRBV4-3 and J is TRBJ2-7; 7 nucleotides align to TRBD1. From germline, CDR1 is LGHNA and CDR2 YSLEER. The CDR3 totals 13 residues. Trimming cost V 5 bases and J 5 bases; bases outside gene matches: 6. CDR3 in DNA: TGCGCCAGCAGCGTGCGACAGGGCGACGAGCAGTACTTC. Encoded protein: CASSVRQGDEQYF.

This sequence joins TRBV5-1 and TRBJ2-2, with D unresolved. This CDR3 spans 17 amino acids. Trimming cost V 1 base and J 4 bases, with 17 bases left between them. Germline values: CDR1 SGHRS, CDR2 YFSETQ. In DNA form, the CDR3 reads TGCGCCAGCAGCTTGCTTCGTTGGGTGGACGGCACCGGGGAGCTGTTTTTT. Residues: CASSLLRWVDGTGELFF.

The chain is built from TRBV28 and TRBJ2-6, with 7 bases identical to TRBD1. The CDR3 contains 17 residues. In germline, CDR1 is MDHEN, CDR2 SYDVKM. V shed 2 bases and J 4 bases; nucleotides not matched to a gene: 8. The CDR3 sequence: CASSLTGQLTGANVLTF. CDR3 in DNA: TGTGCCAGCAGTTTAACGGGACAGCTCACCGGGGCCAACGTCCTGACTTTC.

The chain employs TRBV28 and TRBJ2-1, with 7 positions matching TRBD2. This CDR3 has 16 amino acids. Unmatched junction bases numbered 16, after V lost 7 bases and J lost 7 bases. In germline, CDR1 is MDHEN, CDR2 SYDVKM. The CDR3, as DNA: TGTGCCAGCACCGTGTTTAGGAGCGGGATAGGGAATGAGCAGTTCTTC. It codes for CASTVFRSGIGNEQFF.

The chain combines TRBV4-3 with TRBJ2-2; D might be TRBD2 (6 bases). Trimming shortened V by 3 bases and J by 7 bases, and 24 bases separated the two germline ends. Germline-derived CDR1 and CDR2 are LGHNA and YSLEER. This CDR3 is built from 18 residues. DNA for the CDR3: TGCGCCAGCAGCCAGGCCCCGTGGGAGACTAGTACGGACGGGGAGCTGTTTTTT. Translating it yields CASSQAPWETSTDGELFF.

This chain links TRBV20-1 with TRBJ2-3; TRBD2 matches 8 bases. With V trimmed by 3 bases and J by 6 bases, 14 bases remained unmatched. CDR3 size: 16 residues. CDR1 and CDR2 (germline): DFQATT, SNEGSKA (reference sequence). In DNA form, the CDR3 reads TGCAGTGCTAGTTCTAGTATCGGCGGGAGGACCGATACGCAGTATTTT. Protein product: CSASSSIGGRTDTQYF.

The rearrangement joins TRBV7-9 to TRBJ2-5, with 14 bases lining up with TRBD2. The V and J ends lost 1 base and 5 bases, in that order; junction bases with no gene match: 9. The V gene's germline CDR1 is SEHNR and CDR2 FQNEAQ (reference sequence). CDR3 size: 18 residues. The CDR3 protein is CASSLGGLAGGERETQYF. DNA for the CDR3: TGTGCCAGCAGCTTAGGAGGACTAGCGGGAGGAGAACGGGAGACCCAGTACTTC.

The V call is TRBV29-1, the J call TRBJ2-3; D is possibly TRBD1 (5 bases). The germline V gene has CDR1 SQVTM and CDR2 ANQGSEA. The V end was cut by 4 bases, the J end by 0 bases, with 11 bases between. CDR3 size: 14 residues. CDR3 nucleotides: TGCAGCGTTGGGAAAGGGGCTAGCACAGATACGCAGTATTTT. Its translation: CSVGKGASTDTQYF.

This chain's CDR3 is CASSLVGGAADEQYF. The DNA of the CDR3 is TGTGCCAGCAGCTTAGTAGGGGGCGCAGCGGACGAGCAGTACTTC. The rearrangement joins TRBV7-2 to TRBJ2-7; TRBD1 matches at 7 bases. The trim removed 1 base at V and 5 bases at J, leaving 8 bases unmatched. CDR1 and CDR2 from the germline V gene are SGHTA and FQGNSA. This CDR3 contains 15 residues.

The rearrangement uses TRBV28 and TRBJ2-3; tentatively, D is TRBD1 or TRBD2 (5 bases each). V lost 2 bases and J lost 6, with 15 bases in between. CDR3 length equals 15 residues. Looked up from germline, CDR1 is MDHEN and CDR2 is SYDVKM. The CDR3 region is CASSLAGIQRDTQYF. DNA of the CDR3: TGTGCCAGCAGTTTAGCAGGGATCCAGCGGGATACGCAGTATTTT.